Given below is one T cell receptor beta chain in context. No antigen is known for it. This CDR3 comprises 20 residues. Trimming took 4 bases from V and 2 from J; bases not matched to a gene: 20. The V gene's germline CDR1 is SGHRS and CDR2 YFSETQ. The sample belongs to a study of cytomegalovirus exposure and HLA in healthy donors. Clones were read by immunoSEQ multiplex PCR, and TCRdb kept only the in-frame ones, dropping some. The table records about 60,000 clones, 90% to 96% of them present only once. Study observations and caveats: Researchers reported that a few CMV-associated chains were confirmed in vitro as CMV antigen-specific.

Material for sequencing was PBMCs. The clonotype comes from a woman aged 18-29 years in good health and CMV-seronegative. This chain links TRBV5-1 with TRBJ2-3; 9 bases are a match to TRBD1. The CDR3 is CASSRARTGAAMPPTDTQYF. The CDR3 nucleotides read TGCGCCAGCAGCAGGGCCCGGACAGGGGCCGCCATGCCCCCCACAGATACGCAGTATTTT. The full variable domain, rest sourced from reference TRBV5-1 and TRBJ2-3, is KAGVTQTPRYLIKTRGQQVTLSCSPISGHRSVSWYQQTPGQGLQFLFEYFSETQRNKGNFPGRFSGRQFSNSRSEMNVSTLELGDSALYLCASSRARTGAAMPPTDTQYFGPGTRLTVL.